This T cell receptor (beta chain) was recovered during a study of cytotoxic CD8 clonotypes in ibrutinib-treated CLL. The data were produced by immunoSEQ multiplex PCR, yet TCRdb's version contains in-frame clones alone and is incomplete. The table shows around 250,000 clones, with 70% occurring only once. In the case of this clone: What it binds is unknown.

Per the germline V gene, CDR1 is MNHEY and CDR2 is SVGAGI. CDR3 length: 15 residues. The V and J ends lost 3 bases and 2 bases respectively, with 14 bases between them. Findings of the study overall: Having risen at ibrutinib response, clonality had fallen back toward baseline by progression.

The source was PBMCs, collected after 24 months of ibrutinib treatment. The source of this sequence is a human donor with chronic lymphocytic leukemia. The gene calls are TRBV6-5 and TRBJ2-7, with D possibly being TRBD2 (6 bases). This CDR3 is CASSYGGRGTYEQYF. For the CDR3, the DNA is TGTGCCAGCAGTTATGGGGGTCGCGGGACCTACGAGCAGTACTTC.